This record looks at one T cell receptor (beta chain) sequence and its context. Its recognized antigen is unknown. No base qualities exist here, and no much larger clone lies one base off it. The data are from a study of cytomegalovirus exposure and HLA in healthy donors (TCRdb year 2017). At the level of the whole study: According to an earlier analysis of 587 of the donors, about 180 million T cells yielded 90 million to 130 million unique TCR beta sequences and 276 Gb of sequence data. The study combined high-throughput TCR immunosequencing, statistical association of individual TCRs with disease status, and machine learning to predict cytomegalovirus infection status. All discovery cohort repertoires had been generated using a single sequencing platform. Among roughly 400 genotyped donors of the cohort, an average of approximately 200,000 unique TCR beta nucleotide sequences was sequenced per donor, of which about 19% were non-productive. A later analysis re-examined previously published TCR beta repertoires from about 670 donors and added high-resolution HLA genotyping to investigate patterns of TCR occurrence. A separate validation cohort of 100 to 150 different subjects was used in addition to the approximately 640-subject first cohort. Donor age, sex, ethnicity and CMV serostatus were compiled alongside the repertoire data. A later genetic analysis used genome-wide SNP genotypes for about 60% of the roughly 700 donors, treating that subset as a discovery cohort. Rather than drawing on any new phenotypic data, the later analysis identified candidate immune exposures from TCR beta sequences and the way those sequences occurred across donors. Roughly 300 gigabases of sequencing data and 80 million or so unique TCR sequences were included in an early release covering about 620 HLA-typed donors. An earlier analysis of 587 of the donors used high-throughput TCR beta sequencing to judge whether each TCR beta V gene segment behaved as functional or pseudogenic. Because of strong linkage in the cohort, roughly five DR-DQ haplotypes were treated as single units for association and clustering. Among the 398 genotyped donors, under 90% belonged to the genetic ancestry cluster associated with self-reported Caucasian donors. Typing coverage varied by locus: roughly 629-630 donors for A, B, C, DRB1 and DQB1; approximately 500 for DQA1; around 570 for DPA1; approximately 490 for DPB1. The study profiled the T cell repertoires of around 700 subjects by immunosequencing and related them to cytomegalovirus serostatus. Class I and class II HLA loci were covered by the typing at four-digit resolution. The aim of the study was to test whether cataloging public T cell receptors could identify signatures of past pathogen exposure.

What the work shows at the level of the full study, not this receptor alone: A later genetic analysis associated a missense DCLRE1C variant with V-gene and J-gene trimming of TCR beta chains, and an independent cohort replicated the association. Immune exposure information for the cohort was limited to CMV serostatus. In vitro tests confirmed that a few of the cytomegalovirus-associated TCR beta chains recognize cytomegalovirus antigens. Specific HLA alleles were associated with about 17,000 TCR beta sequences at a false discovery rate of 0.05 in a later analysis. In a later analysis, the rate of TCR association differed among HLA loci, with DRB1 alleles having the most associated TCRs and HLA-C alleles having the fewest. A cluster of highly shared sequence variants was judged likely to be a technical artifact of the sequencing pipeline. According to a later analysis, most CMV-associated TCR beta chains appeared to be HLA-restricted, and the HLA associations seemed to be driven largely by CMV exposure. The authors suggested that the approach could potentially be extended to other disease states and immunological phenotypes. Most TCR sequences were observed very rarely across donors, whereas some public TCRs were present in many individuals. Linkage disequilibrium might explain the correlated functional status among segregating V segments, but an unknown experimental factor could not be excluded. The cohort was sequenced for TCR beta chains only, and without alpha or paired-chain data the features that could be detected were limited. In the study, approximately 160 TCR beta chains were listed as associated with cytomegalovirus. Presence/absence analyses assumed roughly uniform sequencing depth across donors, an assumption that may not hold. When HLA alleles, especially DR and DQ, strongly co-occurred, attributing TCR associations to individual alleles was difficult. Compared with equally common non-associated chains, HLA-associated TCR beta chains in a later analysis were more clonally expanded and had lower generation probabilities. Cytomegalovirus status was reported to be diagnosed by the classifier with high specificity and sensitivity in both the original and validation cohorts. A further reported finding was that TCR beta sequences accurately predicted the HLA-A and HLA-B alleles for most subjects in the first cohort. Some IMGT-functional V segments, including TRBV6-2 and TRBV6-3, could not be told apart with the 87-base-pair reads, so those segments were excluded. Compared with the 666-donor mean, donors in an Asian-associated ancestry cluster had fewer N-insertions in productive TCRs, according to a later genetic analysis. A later analysis reported that several top co-occurrence clusters appeared linked to parvovirus B19, influenza, CMV and Epstein-Barr virus. In an earlier analysis of around 600 of the donors, most TCR beta V segments were observed in productive rearrangements about 87% or about 30% of the time, broadly matching IMGT annotations. Because counts were too low, roughly 17 rarely observed V segments, including chromosome 9 orphons, were left out of the earlier analysis of approximately 500 of the donors. HLA typing was unavailable for some donors at each locus, so association tests used only the typed subset.

Receptor amplification or capture employed the immunoSEQ multiplex PCR assay. The multiplex PCR relied on a mix of 60 forward primers for TCR Vbeta segments and 13 reverse primers for TCR Jbeta segments. A multiplex PCR assay on genomic DNA amplified the CDR3 region of rearranged TCR beta genes. On the Illumina HiSeq System, the amplified TCR beta libraries were sequenced as 87-base-pair reads. For the original study's pipeline: In a later analysis, tens of millions of unique TCR beta chains were counted across the 650 to 700 repertoires, and around 11 million of these chains were shared by at least two donors. Raw reads were error-corrected and collapsed into unique sequences with a nearest-neighbor algorithm that merged closely related sequences to remove PCR and sequencing errors. Alignment of CDR3 sequences to IMGT reference sequences was used to assign V, D and J gene segments. For a sequence to be retained, at least a six-nucleotide match to both a V gene segment and a J gene segment was required. A rearrangement was called productive if the CDR3 had no stop codons and remained in frame with V and J, and every other rearrangement was called non-productive. Following IMGT convention, CDR3 was defined as the stretch from the second conserved V-encoded cysteine up to the conserved J-encoded phenylalanine. The earlier analysis of 500 to 650 of the donors excluded any sequence lacking an unambiguous match to a single V gene segment. In an earlier analysis of several hundred of the donors, V segments were called functional above 56.7% productive rearrangements and were called segregating when the between-donor standard deviation exceeded 5%. To diagnose cytomegalovirus status from the catalog of TCR beta chain sequences, a statistical classification framework was built. A later analysis assigned V and J genes by comparing TCR nucleotide sequences with IMGT/GENE-DB human TR gene sequences. Using the TCRdist pipeline, a later analysis assigned CDR3 sequences along with most-parsimonious VDJ recombination scenarios. In a later analysis, every TCR beta chain was defined by the combination of its CDR3 amino acid sequence and its V-gene family, and reads without a unique V-gene family were dropped. To address suspected cross-contamination and a sequencing artifact, a later analysis removed some 620 highly shared, low-generation-probability nucleotide sequences. For each public chain, a later analysis derived a clonal expansion index from normalized ranks of inferred template counts within each repertoire. Generation probabilities in a later analysis came from a VDJ recombination model fitted to out-of-frame rearrangements, and those results were checked against IGoR. In a later analysis, hypergeometric tests were used to score TCR-TCR, TCR-HLA and TCR-CMV co-occurrence, with a repertoire-size bias correction applied to TCR pairs. To estimate false discovery rates, a later analysis permuted the HLA or CMV assignments 20 times. In a later analysis, co-occurring TCRs were grouped using DBSCAN, and TCRdist sequence similarity was added for clustering within HLA-allele-positive subsets. Repertoires with fewer than 30,000 or more than 120,000 public chains were left out of co-occurrence clustering, as were four to six repertoires with anomalous nucleotide sharing. As stored in TCRdb, this immuneACCESS dataset retains in-frame rearrangements with V and J assigned. A fraction of the clones does not appear; measured against another copy, unresolved V genes explain less than half of the discrepancy, and the remainder lacks a known reason. The DNA was the basis for D and trimming; V, J and clone size are from that table. The table for this sample lists about 130,000 clones; approximately 80% of them were counted only once. Jointly, the top ten make up 2.7% of the sample.

In total, approximately 700 healthy bone marrow donors made up the cohort. At the time of sampling, every cohort member was nominally healthy, though immune exposures that went unrecorded were likely present. The donor tested CMV seronegative and was one of the 352 seronegative cohort members. A peripheral blood sample was provided by each donor, and peripheral blood mononuclear cells were used for TCR beta sequencing. The Qiagen DNeasy Blood Extraction Kit was used to extract genomic DNA from the blood cell samples. V loses 7 bases at its end and J loses 3 bases; junction bases beyond the gene matches: 3. The CDR3 runs 12 amino acids, cysteine and valine included. The retained sequence is limited to the CDR3, 36 bases, with the frame set at the first base. According to the germline V gene, CDR1 reads MNHNS and CDR2 reads SASEGT.

The chain uses TRBV6-1 and TRBJ2-7; the central 7 bases match TRBD1. This clonotype originated in a boy aged 2-15 years in good health and CMV-seronegative. The specimen was PBMCs. The CDR3 protein is CASMGQSYEQYV. The DNA reads TGTGCCAGCATGGGACAGAGCTACGAGCAGTACGTC.